What follows describes a single T cell receptor beta chain. Data came from immunoSEQ multiplex PCR; TCRdb stores just in-frame clones and leaves some out. The top ten hold 4.3% of the sample, which has approximately 300,000 clones, 70% to 90% seen once. The data were obtained in a study of blood T cell repertoires in COVID-19. This clonotype originated in a woman under 40 who had recovered from COVID-19. Sequenced sample: PBMCs or T cells enriched from blood (not recorded which).

The CDR3 here is CASTQAPYEQYF. The CDR3 bases are TGTGCCAGCACCCAAGCCCCCTACGAGCAGTACTTC. This chain links TRBV2 with TRBJ2-7; D call uncertain. Germline CDR1 SNHLY, CDR2 FYNNEI. The length of the CDR3 is 12 residues. The V and J ends lost 7 bases and 2 bases respectively, with 9 bases between them.